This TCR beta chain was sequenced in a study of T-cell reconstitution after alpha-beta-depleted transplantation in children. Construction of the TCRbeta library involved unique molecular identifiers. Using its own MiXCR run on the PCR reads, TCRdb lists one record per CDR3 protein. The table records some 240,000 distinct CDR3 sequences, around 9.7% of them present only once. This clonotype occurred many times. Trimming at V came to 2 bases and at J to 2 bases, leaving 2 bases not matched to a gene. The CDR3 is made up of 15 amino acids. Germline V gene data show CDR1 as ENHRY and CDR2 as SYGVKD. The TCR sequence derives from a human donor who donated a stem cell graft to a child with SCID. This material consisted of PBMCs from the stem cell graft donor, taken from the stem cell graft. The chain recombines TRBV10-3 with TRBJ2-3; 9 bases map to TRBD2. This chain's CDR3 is CAISEVAGDTDTQYF. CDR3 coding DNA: TGTGCCATCAGTGAGGTAGCGGGGGACACAGATACGCAGTATTTT.